The entry below gives a single TCR beta chain sequence along with its context. Its antigen is unidentified. These data come from a study of T-cell reconstitution after alpha-beta-depleted transplantation in children. Findings and limits, study-wide: Newly produced T cells mostly accounted for T-cell counts and diversity one year post-transplant.

The TCRbeta library incorporated unique molecular identifiers. Using its own MiXCR run on the PCR reads, TCRdb lists one record per CDR3 protein. The sample yields fewer than 550,000 distinct CDR3 sequences, 10% to 12% seen once. The material was PBMCs, mostly from graft donor cells, obtained 180 days after TCRalphabeta/CD19-depleted stem cell transplant. The sequence was collected from a female patient aged 2-15 years who had a stem cell transplant for aplastic anemia, so the T cells may come from the graft donor.

As DNA, the CDR3 is TGTGCCAGCAGTGGGGACAGGGAATGGGACAATGAGCAGTTCTTC. This sequence encodes CASSGDREWDNEQFF. V gene TRBV6-1 combines with J gene TRBJ2-1; TRBD1 matches 9 bases. The length of the CDR3 is 15 residues. Per germline, CDR1 MNHNS and CDR2 SASEGT. Trimming removed 4 bases from V and 5 bases from J; junction bases left unmatched: 6.